The rows below give T cell receptor beta chains drawn from one sample of a study of control samples from healthy donors and cancer patients. Sequencing used immunoSEQ multiplex PCR; TCRdb keeps in-frame clones, though not all of them. The sample lists over 85,000 clones; 85% to 90% were seen once. Source material: PBMCs. Source of these receptors: a woman aged 50 to 65 with colorectal cancer. The CDR3 runs from the conserved cysteine through the conserved F or W. A D gene is named only where the DNA matches it firmly. Clone size is stated in some rows and not others, as once, few, many or a class when expanded.

>TRBV30|-|once|TRBJ1-1
TGTGCCTGGAGACCGACGACGAGTGAAGCTTTCTTT
CAWRPTTSEAFF
>TRBV12-5|TRBD1|-|TRBJ2-3
TGTGCTAGTGGTTCGACAGGGGGCACAGACACAGATACGCAGTATTTT
CASGSTGGTDTDTQYF
>TRBV7-9|TRBD2|-|TRBJ2-5
TGTGCCAGCAGCTCCTTAGCGGGGGGGAAAGAGACCCAGTACTTC
CASSSLAGGKETQYF
>TRBV7-2|-|-|TRBJ2-4
TGTGCCAGCAGCTTTCAGGGTACCATTCAGTACTTC
CASSFQGTIQYF
>TRBV5-1|TRBD1|-|TRBJ1-2
TGCGCCAGCAGCTTGGGGGTCGGGACAGGAGGAGGCTATGGCTACACCTTC
CASSLGVGTGGGYGYTF
>TRBV2|-|once|TRBJ2-5
TGTGCCAGCAGTGATCACCAAGAGACCCAGTACTTC
CASSDHQETQYF
>TRBV13|-|-|TRBJ2-3
TGTGCCAGCAGCCTCCGCCACACAGATACGCAGTATTTT
CASSLRHTDTQYF
>TRBV28|TRBD1|-|TRBJ2-1
TGTGCCAGCAGTCGGGGGACAGGATACAATGAGCAGTTCTTC
CASSRGTGYNEQFF
>TRBV18|-|-|TRBJ2-2
TGTGCCAGCTCACCAGGGGTTAACACCGGGGAGCTGTTTTTT
CASSPGVNTGELFF
>TRBV30|TRBD2|-|TRBJ2-1
TGTGCCTGGACGACTAGCGGGGTCTACAATGAGCAGTTCTTC
CAWTTSGVYNEQFF
>TRBV19|TRBD1|-|TRBJ2-5
TGTGCCAGTCCCCCGGCGGGACAGGGGGCTTCAGAGACCCAGTACTTC
CASPPAGQGASETQYF
>TRBV29-1|-|-|TRBJ1-5
TGCAGCGTTGGTTTTTCCGATCAGCCCCAGCATTTT
CSVGFSDQPQHF
>TRBV6-5|-|-|TRBJ1-1
TGTGCCAGCAGTTACTCGTTTGGCAGGGTGAACACTGAAGCTTTCTTT
CASSYSFGRVNTEAFF
>TRBV6-2/TRBV6-3|TRBD1|once|TRBJ2-5
TGTGCCAGCAGTTCAATCAGACAGGGTGGGGAGACCCAGTACTTC
CASSSIRQGGETQYF
>TRBV7-2|TRBD2|-|TRBJ2-3
TGTGCCAGCAGCCAGGGACTAGCGGGCACAGATACGCAGTATTTT
CASSQGLAGTDTQYF
>TRBV2|-|-|TRBJ2-6
TGTGCCAGCAGATTTAAGTCCTCTGGGGCCAACGTCCTGACTTTC
CASRFKSSGANVLTF
>TRBV11-1|-|few|TRBJ1-1
TGTGCCAGCAGCTTAGCGGGGGGTGCTGAAGCTTTCTTT
CASSLAGGAEAFF
>TRBV6-5|-|-|TRBJ1-4
TGTGCCAGCAGACAGGGACGCGAAAAACTGTTTTTT
CASRQGREKLFF
>TRBV5-1|-|-|TRBJ2-1
TGCGCCAGCAGTACTCCCTACAATGAGCAGTTCTTC
CASSTPYNEQFF
>TRBV5-5|TRBD2|-|TRBJ2-2
TGTGCCAGCAGCCCGACTAGCGGGGGGATGGAGCTGTTTTTT
CASSPTSGGMELFF
>TRBV7-3|-|-|TRBJ2-3
TGTGCCAGCAGCTTAAGGGGGGATCAAGGATGGGATACGCAGTATTTT
CASSLRGDQGWDTQYF
>TRBV7-9|-|-|TRBJ1-1
TGTGCCAGCAGCTTAGTATCAGAAGAAGCTTTCTTT
CASSLVSEEAFF
>TRBV19|TRBD1|-|TRBJ2-1
TGTGCCAGTAGTCCCGGGACAGGGGTAAAGATTGAGCAGTTCTTC
CASSPGTGVKIEQFF
>TRBV7-9|-|once|TRBJ2-3
TGTGCCAGCAGCTCCCAGCGGGCCAGCACAGATACGCAGTATTTT
CASSSQRASTDTQYF
>TRBV28|-|-|TRBJ2-6
TGTGCCAGCAGCTCCCCGGGGTCTGGGGCCAACGTCCTGACTTTC
CASSSPGSGANVLTF
>TRBV18|-|-|TRBJ2-2
TGTGCCAGCTCACCAAGCACTAGCCCCACCGGGGAGCTGTTTTTT
CASSPSTSPTGELFF
>TRBV29-1|TRBD1|-|TRBJ2-3
TGCAGCGTCGAGACAGGGCGGGTCACAGATACGCAGTATTTT
CSVETGRVTDTQYF
>TRBV6-4|TRBD2|-|TRBJ2-2
TGTGCCAGCAGTAAGTCTGCGGGGGGGATCAGGACCGGGGAGCTGTTTTTT
CASSKSAGGIRTGELFF
>TRBV3-1/TRBV3-2|-|-|TRBJ1-4
TGTGCCAGCAGCCAAGATGCCGCAGGGGCGCCCACTAATGAAAAACTGTTTTTT
CASSQDAAGAPTNEKLFF
>TRBV7-3|TRBD1|-|TRBJ1-1
TGTGCCAGCAGCTTAGGACAGGGTGTAACTGAAGCTTTCTTT
CASSLGQGVTEAFF
>TRBV10-3|TRBD1|-|TRBJ1-5
TGTGCCATCAGTGAGTCGAAAGGACAGGATCAGCCCCAGCATTTT
CAISESKGQDQPQHF
>TRBV12-3/TRBV12-4|-|once|TRBJ2-3
TGTGCCAGCAGTTTCGAAGATACGCAGTATTTT
CASSFEDTQYF
>TRBV2|-|-|TRBJ1-1
TGTGCCAGCAGTGAAGTCGCAGGGTGGAACACTGAAGCTTTCTTT
CASSEVAGWNTEAFF
>TRBV10-3|-|-|TRBJ2-5
TGTGCCATCAGTGGGGCGGTTGAAGGTCAAGAGACCCAGTACTTC
CAISGAVEGQETQYF
>TRBV7-2|TRBD1|-|TRBJ1-5
TGTGCCAGCAGCTTAGGGCAGGGGGCGGGTCAGCCCCAGCATTTT
CASSLGQGAGQPQHF
>TRBV7-9|-|-|TRBJ1-1
TGTGCCAGCAGCTTTTCGGGACAGAACACTGAAGCTTTCTTT
CASSFSGQNTEAFF
>TRBV7-2|-|-|TRBJ1-4
TGTGCCAGCAGCCCGGGACGGTTTGAAAAACTGTTTTTT
CASSPGRFEKLFF
>TRBV10-3|TRBD1|-|TRBJ1-1
TGTGCCATCAGGGACAGGGATATGAACACTGAAGCTTTCTTT
CAIRDRDMNTEAFF
>TRBV19|-|-|TRBJ1-4
TGTGCCAGTAGCTCCCGATGGGGGGCGGCCGGGGAAAAACTGTTTTTT
CASSSRWGAAGEKLFF
>TRBV5-6|-|once|TRBJ2-5
TGTGCCAGCAGCCAACAGGGATGGGAGACCCAGTACTTC
CASSQQGWETQYF
>TRBV6-2/TRBV6-3|TRBD2|-|TRBJ2-1
TGTGCCAGCATCCCCGGGGGGGCCGGAAACAATGAGCAGTTCTTC
CASIPGGAGNNEQFF
>TRBV24-1|-|-|TRBJ1-5
TGTGCCACCAGGGACAGACCCAATCAGCCCCAGCATTTT
CATRDRPNQPQHF
>TRBV6-1|-|-|TRBJ1-5
TGTGCCAGCAGTGAGTGGGGGCACTACAATCAGCCCCAGCATTTT
CASSEWGHYNQPQHF
>TRBV4-2|TRBD1|-|TRBJ2-6
TGTGCCAGCAGCCAGGAGACAGGGGTTGGGGCCAACGTCCTGACTTTC
CASSQETGVGANVLTF
>TRBV25-1|TRBD2|-|TRBJ2-1
TGTGCCAGCAGTGAGCCTAGCGGGGGCCAGAATGAGCAGTTCTTC
CASSEPSGGQNEQFF
>TRBV18|TRBD1|-|TRBJ2-1
TGTGCCAGCTCCGAGACAGGGGTCTACAATGAGCAGTTCTTC
CASSETGVYNEQFF
>TRBV6-2/TRBV6-3|-|-|TRBJ2-5
TGTGCCAGCAGTTACTCTAAGCTACGGGAGACCCAGTACTTC
CASSYSKLRETQYF
>TRBV2|-|-|TRBJ2-1
TGTGCCAGCAGCCGGGACGTAGACAACAATGAGCAGTTCTTC
CASSRDVDNNEQFF
>TRBV7-8|TRBD2|-|TRBJ2-5
TGTGCCAGCAGCTTAGGAGTCGGGGGGGCTGAAGAGACCCAGTACTTC
CASSLGVGGAEETQYF
>TRBV3-1/TRBV3-2|TRBD1|-|TRBJ2-5
TGTGCCAGCAGCCAAGCGACAGGGGGGGTGGTAGAGACCCAGTACTTC
CASSQATGGVVETQYF
>TRBV24-1|-|-|TRBJ2-1
TGTGCCACCAGCACCCCAAATATAAAAAATGAGCAGTTCTTC
CATSTPNIKNEQFF
>TRBV18|-|-|TRBJ1-1
TGTGCCAGCTCAGGAGGGAACACTGAAGCTTTCTTT
CASSGGNTEAFF
>TRBV3-1/TRBV3-2|-|-|TRBJ1-1
TGTGCCAGCAGACGACAGGAGAACACTGAAGCTTTCTTT
CASRRQENTEAFF
>TRBV10-3|-|-|TRBJ1-2
TGTGCCATCAGTGGTGGGAACAGGGAGGGCTATGGCTACACCTTC
CAISGGNREGYGYTF
>TRBV18|TRBD1|-|TRBJ2-1
TGTGCCAGCTCACCGGAACAGGGGAACAATGAGCAGTTCTTC
CASSPEQGNNEQFF
>TRBV24-1|-|-|TRBJ1-1
TGTGCCACCAGTGAGCGCGGTGTAACTGAAGCTTTCTTT
CATSERGVTEAFF
>TRBV7-2|TRBD1|-|TRBJ2-3
TGTGCCAGCAGCTCACAGGGGGGTGATACGCAGTATTTT
CASSSQGGDTQYF
>TRBV5-6|TRBD1|-|TRBJ2-5
TGTGCCAGCAGCCACCGCCGGACAGGGGTTGAGACCCAGTACTTC
CASSHRRTGVETQYF
>TRBV5-6|TRBD1|-|TRBJ1-2
TGTGCCAGCAGCTGGGGGACAGACTATGGCTACACCTTC
CASSWGTDYGYTF
>TRBV6-1|-|-|TRBJ1-6
TGTGCCAGCAGTGAACGACAGACGTACTCACCCCTCCACTTT
CASSERQTYSPLHF